These T cell receptor beta chains were read from a single sample in a study of CD4+ T cells in melanoma. Sequenced by immunoSEQ multiplex PCR; TCRdb stores in-frame clones only, minus some. Among about 22,000 clones listed, 82% were seen once. Sample: cells from a culture (not recorded whether cultured in vitro). The receptors come from a human donor with melanoma. CDR3s include the opening cysteine and the closing phenylalanine or tryptophan. A D gene is named only where the DNA matches it firmly. Clone sizes are given selectively: once, few, many, or a class where the clone is expanded.

D gene: NA
V gene: TRBV18
J gene: TRBJ1-5
clone size: NA
CDR3 protein: CASSPTGGRDQPQHF
CDR3 DNA: TGTGCCAGCTCACCGACCGGGGGCCGAGATCAGCCCCAGCATTTT

D gene: NA
V gene: TRBV6-6
J gene: TRBJ1-2
clone size: once
CDR3 protein: CASREQGLFNYGYTF
CDR3 DNA: TGTGCCAGCAGAGAACAGGGCCTCTTTAACTATGGCTACACCTTC

D gene: NA
V gene: TRBV11-2
J gene: TRBJ2-2
clone size: NA
CDR3 protein: CASSYRNTGELFF
CDR3 DNA: TGTGCCAGCAGTTACCGGAACACCGGGGAGCTGTTTTTT

D gene: NA
V gene: TRBV10-1
J gene: TRBJ2-7
clone size: NA
CDR3 protein: CASSESMIYEQYF
CDR3 DNA: TGCGCCAGCAGTGAGTCGATGATTTACGAGCAGTACTTC

D gene: NA
V gene: TRBV27
J gene: TRBJ2-7
clone size: NA
CDR3 protein: CASTVIDEQYF
CDR3 DNA: TGTGCCAGCACGGTGATTGACGAGCAGTACTTC

D gene: TRBD2
V gene: TRBV7-3
J gene: TRBJ2-3
clone size: NA
CDR3 protein: CASSLTVRAGADTQYF
CDR3 DNA: TGTGCCAGCAGCTTAACAGTGAGGGCGGGGGCAGATACGCAGTATTTT

D gene: TRBD1
V gene: TRBV2
J gene: TRBJ2-7
clone size: NA
CDR3 protein: CASSQGAGQGHEQYF
CDR3 DNA: TGTGCCAGCAGCCAGGGCGCGGGACAGGGCCACGAGCAGTACTTC

D gene: NA
V gene: TRBV10-1
J gene: TRBJ2-2
clone size: NA
CDR3 protein: CASIPPGRTGELFF
CDR3 DNA: TGCGCCAGCATTCCTCCCGGGCGCACCGGGGAGCTGTTTTTT

D gene: NA
V gene: TRBV6-5
J gene: TRBJ1-3
clone size: NA
CDR3 protein: CASNPAGGIGNTIYF
CDR3 DNA: TGTGCCAGCAACCCCGCCGGGGGCATAGGAAACACCATATATTTT

D gene: NA
V gene: TRBV18
J gene: TRBJ1-2
clone size: NA
CDR3 protein: CASSLTMGSYGYTF
CDR3 DNA: TGTGCCAGCTCACTCACGATGGGGAGCTATGGCTACACCTTC

D gene: NA
V gene: TRBV10-2
J gene: TRBJ1-5
clone size: NA
CDR3 protein: CASSDQFLDQPQHF
CDR3 DNA: TGCGCCAGCTCCGACCAGTTTCTGGATCAGCCCCAGCATTTT

D gene: NA
V gene: TRBV10-1
J gene: TRBJ1-3
clone size: few
CDR3 protein: CASKNRTRRTIYF
CDR3 DNA: TGCGCCAGCAAAAACCGGACCCGGAGAACCATATATTTT

D gene: NA
V gene: TRBV7-2
J gene: TRBJ1-3
clone size: few
CDR3 protein: CASSLGGSGNTIYF
CDR3 DNA: TGTGCCAGCAGCTTGGGGGGTTCTGGAAACACCATATATTTT